These 2 T cell receptor beta chains were all obtained from the same sample, sequenced in a study of neoadjuvant anti-PD-1 for oral cavity cancer. Sequencing was performed with immunoSEQ multiplex PCR; in TCRdb, only in-frame clones are kept and a portion is missing. The sample has 50,000 to 65,000 clones, 70% to 85% seen once. Sequenced here: PBMCs, sampled before nivolumab (anti-PD-1) treatment. The receptors derive from a person aged 40 to 85 with oral cavity squamous cell carcinoma.

V gene TRBV15 combines with J gene TRBJ1-1; possibly TRBD1 for D (5 bases). V was trimmed by 6 bases and J by 4 bases, leaving 15 bases between them. Germline CDR1 is LNHNV and CDR2 is YYDKDF (reference sequence). The CDR3 covers 14 residues. CDR3 sequence: CATRAGQGGTEAFF. The CDR3 nucleotides are TGTGCCACCAGGGCAGGGCAGGGTGGCACTGAAGCTTTCTTT.

This chain joins TRBV7-9 and TRBJ2-7; D gene ambiguous. Germline V lookup: CDR1 SEHNR, CDR2 FQNEAQ (reference sequence). The CDR3 extends over 13 amino acids. V was pared by 6 bases and J by 0 bases, with 9 bases between. The CDR3 sequence: CASRPDLSYEQYF. CDR3 nucleotides: TGTGCCAGCAGGCCTGACCTCTCCTACGAGCAGTACTTC.